This TCR beta chain was observed in a study of cytomegalovirus exposure and HLA in healthy donors. Overall study findings and caveats: It has been reported that TCR beta sequences accurately predicted the HLA-A and HLA-B alleles of most subjects.

CDR3 length equals 15 residues. CDR1 is SGHTA and CDR2 is FQGNSA in the germline V gene. The germline V and J ends were trimmed by 2 bases and 3 bases, with 14 bases remaining between them. This clone was seen once. Its antigen is not known. It was with 60 Vbeta and 13 Jbeta primers that the PCR ran. Generated by immunoSEQ multiplex PCR, the TCRdb table keeps only in-frame clones and is missing some. The sample has 180,000 or so clones; 75% to 85% are singletons. The rearrangement links TRBV7-2 to TRBJ2-7; D may be TRBD2 (6 bases). This TCR came from a woman younger than 35 in good health and CMV-seropositive. Material: PBMCs. The CDR3 DNA reads TGTGCCAGCAGCTTACAAGCGGGCGTTTACTACGAGCAGTACTTC. This sequence encodes CASSLQAGVYYEQYF.